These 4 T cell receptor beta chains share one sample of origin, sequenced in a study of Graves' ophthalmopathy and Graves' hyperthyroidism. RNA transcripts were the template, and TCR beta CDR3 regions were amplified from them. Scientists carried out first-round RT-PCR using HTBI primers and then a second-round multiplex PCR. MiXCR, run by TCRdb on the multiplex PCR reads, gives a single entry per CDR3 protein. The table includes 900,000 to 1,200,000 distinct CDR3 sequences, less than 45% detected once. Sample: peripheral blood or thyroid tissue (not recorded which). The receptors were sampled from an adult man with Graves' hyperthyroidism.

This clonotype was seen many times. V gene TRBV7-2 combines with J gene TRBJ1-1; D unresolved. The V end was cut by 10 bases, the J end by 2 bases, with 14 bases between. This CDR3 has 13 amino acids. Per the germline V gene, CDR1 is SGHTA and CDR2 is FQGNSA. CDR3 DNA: TGTGCCACCCGGACGAACGACAACACTGAAGCTTTCTTT. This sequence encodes CATRTNDNTEAFF.

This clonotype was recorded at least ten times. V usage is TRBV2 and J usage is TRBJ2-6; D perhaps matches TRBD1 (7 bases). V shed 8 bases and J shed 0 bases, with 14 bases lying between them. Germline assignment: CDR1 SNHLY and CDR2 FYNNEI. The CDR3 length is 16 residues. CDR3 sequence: CASGGGQNSGANVLTF. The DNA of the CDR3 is TGTGCCAGCGGAGGGGGACAGAACTCTGGGGCCAACGTCCTGACTTTC.

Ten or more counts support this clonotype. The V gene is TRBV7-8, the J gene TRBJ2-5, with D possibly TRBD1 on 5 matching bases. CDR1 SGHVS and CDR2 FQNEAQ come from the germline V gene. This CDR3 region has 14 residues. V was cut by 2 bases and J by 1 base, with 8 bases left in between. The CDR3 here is CASSLQGSQETQYF. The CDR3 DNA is TGTGCCAGCAGCTTACAGGGATCCCAAGAGACCCAGTACTTC.

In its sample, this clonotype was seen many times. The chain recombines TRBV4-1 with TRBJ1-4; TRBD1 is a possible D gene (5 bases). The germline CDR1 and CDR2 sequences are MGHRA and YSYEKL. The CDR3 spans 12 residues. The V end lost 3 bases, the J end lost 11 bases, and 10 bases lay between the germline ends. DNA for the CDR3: TGCGCCAGCAGCCATCCATCAGGGAAACTGTTTTTT. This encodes CASSHPSGKLFF.